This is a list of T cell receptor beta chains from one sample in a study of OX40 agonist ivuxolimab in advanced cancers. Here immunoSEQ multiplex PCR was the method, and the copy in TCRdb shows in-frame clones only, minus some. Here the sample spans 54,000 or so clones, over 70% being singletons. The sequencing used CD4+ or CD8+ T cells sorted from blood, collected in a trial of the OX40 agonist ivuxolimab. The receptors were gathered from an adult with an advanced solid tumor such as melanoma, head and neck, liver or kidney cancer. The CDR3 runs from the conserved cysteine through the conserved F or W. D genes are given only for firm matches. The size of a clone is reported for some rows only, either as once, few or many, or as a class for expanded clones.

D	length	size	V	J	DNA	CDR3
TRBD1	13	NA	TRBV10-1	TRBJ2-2	TGCGCCAGCAGTTCACAGGGGTCCGGGGAGCTGTTTTTT	CASSSQGSGELFF
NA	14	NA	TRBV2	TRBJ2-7	TGTGCCAGCAGTTCGGACAGAAGCTCCTACGAGCAGTACTTC	CASSSDRSSYEQYF
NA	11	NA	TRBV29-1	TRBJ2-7	TGCAGCGTCGGAGGCTCCTACGAGCAGTACTTC	CSVGGSYEQYF
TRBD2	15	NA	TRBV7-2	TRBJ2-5	TGTGCCAGCAGCCCCCAAGCGGGGGGCCAAGAGACCCAGTACTTC	CASSPQAGGQETQYF
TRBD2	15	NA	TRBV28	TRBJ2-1	TGTGCCAGCAGTTTAACGCCAGCGGGGGGCAATGAGCAGTTCTTC	CASSLTPAGGNEQFF
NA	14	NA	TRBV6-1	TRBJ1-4	TGTGCCAGCAGTGAGGGATCCTCTAATGAAAAACTGTTTTTT	CASSEGSSNEKLFF
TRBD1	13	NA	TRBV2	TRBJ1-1	TGTGCCAGCAGGACAGGGGGTGGCACTGAAGCTTTCTTT	CASRTGGGTEAFF
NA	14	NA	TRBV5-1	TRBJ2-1	TGCGCCAGCAGCTTGCAGGATTCCCTCAATGAGCAGTTCTTC	CASSLQDSLNEQFF
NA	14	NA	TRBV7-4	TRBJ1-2	TGTGCCAGCAGTTTCGCGAGGTTTTGCTATGGCTACACCTTC	CASSFARFCYGYTF
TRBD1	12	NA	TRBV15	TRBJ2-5	TGTGCCACCGGGACAGATCGAGAGACCCAGTACTTC	CATGTDRETQYF
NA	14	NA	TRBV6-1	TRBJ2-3	TGTGCCAGCAGTGAAGCGGGGGGAACAGATACGCAGTATTTT	CASSEAGGTDTQYF
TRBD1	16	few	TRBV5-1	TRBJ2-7	TGCGCCAGCAGTCCCGGGACAGGGGCATGGCAGGGGGAGCAGTACTTC	CASSPGTGAWQGEQYF
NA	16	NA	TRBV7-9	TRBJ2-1	TGTGCCAGCAGCTTACTAGCTCTGAGCTCCTACAATGAGCAGTTCTTC	CASSLLALSSYNEQFF
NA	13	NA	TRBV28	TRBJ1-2	TGTGCCAGCAGTCAGTCGACAGTCTATGGCTACACCTTC	CASSQSTVYGYTF
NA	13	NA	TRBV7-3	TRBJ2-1	TGTGCCAGCAGCTTAACTAGCTACAATGAGCAGTTCTTC	CASSLTSYNEQFF
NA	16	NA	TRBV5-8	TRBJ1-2	TGTGCCAGCAGCTTGGAATTTGGATCTTCTAACTATGGCTACACCTTC	CASSLEFGSSNYGYTF
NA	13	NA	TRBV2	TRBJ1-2	TGTGCCAGCAGTTCCGGGCCCTACAGTGCCTACACCTTC	CASSSGPYSAYTF
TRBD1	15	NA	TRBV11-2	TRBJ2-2	TGTGCCAGCAGCTTGGGGGACAGGGACACCGGGGAGCTGTTTTTT	CASSLGDRDTGELFF
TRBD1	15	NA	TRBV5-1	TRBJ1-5	TGCGCCAGCAGCTCGACAGGGGATGGCAATCAGCCCCAGCATTTT	CASSSTGDGNQPQHF
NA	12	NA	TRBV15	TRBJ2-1	TGTGCCACCAGTAAGGGGCGCAATGAGCAGTTCTTC	CATSKGRNEQFF
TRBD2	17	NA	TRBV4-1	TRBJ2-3	TGCGCCAGCAGCCAAGATCAAGGGACTAGCGGGAGGTATACGCAGTATTTT	CASSQDQGTSGRYTQYF
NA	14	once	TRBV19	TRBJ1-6	TGTGCCAGTAGTGACAGTCCCTATAATTCACCCCTCCACTTT	CASSDSPYNSPLHF
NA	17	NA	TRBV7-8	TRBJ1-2	TGTGCCAGCAGCCCCCGGGCGGTGACTGTTGGAAACTATGGCTACACCTTC	CASSPRAVTVGNYGYTF
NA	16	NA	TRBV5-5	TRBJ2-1	TGTGCCAGCAGCCCTATGGACGGACACTCCTACAATGAGCAGTTCTTC	CASSPMDGHSYNEQFF
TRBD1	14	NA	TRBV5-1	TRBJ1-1	TGCGCCAGCAGCTGGCGACAGGGTGGGACTGAAGCTTTCTTT	CASSWRQGGTEAFF
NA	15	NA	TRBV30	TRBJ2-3	TGTGCCTGGAGTCTCCCTCGGGCAGGGAGAAATACGCAGTATTTT	CAWSLPRAGRNTQYF
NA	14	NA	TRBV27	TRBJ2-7	TGTGCCAGCAAAAAGGGGGGGGCGTTCTACGAGCAGTACTTC	CASKKGGAFYEQYF
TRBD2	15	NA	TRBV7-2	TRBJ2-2	TGTGCCAGACCGGGGGGACTTCTTAACACCGGGGAGCTGTTTTTT	CARPGGLLNTGELFF
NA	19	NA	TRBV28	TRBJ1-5	TGTGCCAGCAGTTTAGCTTCGGCAGGGTGGGGGAATAGCAATCAGCCCCAGCATTTT	CASSLASAGWGNSNQPQHF
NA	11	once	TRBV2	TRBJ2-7	TGTGCCAGCAGCTACACAGGGTCGAAGTACTTC	CASSYTGSKYF
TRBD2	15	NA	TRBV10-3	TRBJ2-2	TGTGCCATCAGACCCACTAGCGGGAACACCGGGGAGCTGTTTTTT	CAIRPTSGNTGELFF
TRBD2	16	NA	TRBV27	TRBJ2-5	TGTGCCAGCAGTCCCCGTAAGCGGGGGTACCAAGAGACCCAGTACTTC	CASSPRKRGYQETQYF
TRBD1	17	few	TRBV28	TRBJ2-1	TGTGCCAGCAGTTTACCCCTTGGACAGGTTGGGTACAATGAGCAGTTCTTC	CASSLPLGQVGYNEQFF
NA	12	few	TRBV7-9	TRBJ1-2	TGTGCCAGCAGATATGGTGGTTCGGACTACACCTTC	CASRYGGSDYTF